This T cell receptor (beta chain) was captured in a study of human T cells and chemical hapten exposure. This clonotype was counted only a few times. Noted time point: patch test 1, 2 weeks after DPC sensitization. Treatment of the sample: therapeutic diphenylcyclopropenone sensitization with weekly scalp DPC. TCRdb passed the RACE reads through MiXCR, listing each CDR3 protein once. The sample shows some 180,000 distinct CDR3 sequences, more than 20% of them seen only once. The CDR3 covers 15 residues. J was trimmed by 0 bases and V by 3 bases; bases with no gene match: 8. Germline CDR1 DFQATT, CDR2 SNEGSKA (reference sequence).

The specimen comprised whole blood, sampled in connection with sensitization to the hapten diphenylcyclopropenone (DPC). This rearrangement joins TRBV20-1 to TRBJ2-7, with TRBD1 matching 7 bases. This receptor was taken from a woman aged 45-59 years with alopecia areata. Some clones in this sample may be carry-over from other donors' samples. CDR3 nucleotides: TGCAGTGCTAGTCTATGGGACAGAGCCTCCTACGAGCAGTACTTC. Translating it yields CSASLWDRASYEQYF.